These 20 T cell receptor beta chains originate from one sample sequenced in a study of yellow fever vaccine responses in identical twins. TCRdb re-called the RT-PCR reads through MiXCR, storing one row per CDR3 protein. The data contain some 23,000 distinct CDR3 sequences, under 85% of them seen just once; the ten biggest clones take up 4.5% to 5.5%. Sequenced material: T cells from blood (PBMCs), unsorted or a sorted subset (not recorded which), taken before or after yellow fever vaccination (not recorded which). All receptors derive from a woman aged 18-29 years who received the yellow fever vaccine.

This clonotype was seen just once. J is TRBJ2-3 and V is TRBV2; D is undetermined. This CDR3 has 13 residues. Germline CDR1 is SNHLY and CDR2 is FYNNEI. V lost 6 bases and J 3 bases, leaving 10 bases between the germline ends. This chain's CDR3 is CASRPPPTDTQYF. In DNA form, the CDR3 reads TGTGCCAGCAGGCCGCCGCCGACAGATACGCAGTATTTT.

The chain carries TRBV6-5 and TRBJ2-1, with D perhaps being TRBD1 or TRBD2 (5 bases each). This CDR3 is 16 amino acids long. Trimming left V 0 bases short and J 0 bases short, with 9 bases between. The germline V gene encodes CDR1 MNHEY and CDR2 SVGAGI. The CDR3 nucleotides are TGTGCCAGCAGTTACTCGAGGGGTCCCTCCTACAATGAGCAGTTCTTC. Protein: CASSYSRGPSYNEQFF.

This clonotype showed up just a few times. This chain uses TRBV10-1 with TRBJ2-1; 7 bases are a match to TRBD1. CDR1 WNHNN and CDR2 SYGVQD come from the germline V gene (reference sequence). J lost 2 bases, V lost 3 bases, and 7 bases had no gene match. The CDR3 spans 16 residues. This CDR3 is CASSEYFTGAYNEQFF. The CDR3 DNA follows: TGCGCCAGCAGTGAATATTTTACAGGGGCCTACAATGAGCAGTTCTTC.

The rearrangement joins TRBV11-2 to TRBJ2-7; possible D gene TRBD1, 5 bases. Germline V gives CDR1 SGHAT, CDR2 FQNNGV. The CDR3 is 15 residues long. The germline V and J ends were trimmed by 1 base and 3 bases, with 13 bases remaining between them. In DNA form, the CDR3 reads TGTGCCAGCAGCTTAGTGGCAGGGCCGAACTACGAGCAGTACGTC. This sequence encodes CASSLVAGPNYEQYV.

The chain carries TRBV12-3 or TRBV12-4 and TRBJ2-4; D gene ambiguous. CDR3 length: 15 amino acids. V was cut by 3 bases and J by 3 bases, with 12 bases left in between. As DNA, the CDR3 is TGTGCCAGCAGTTTGTCAAGCGCGATCAAAAACATTCAGTACTTC. As protein: CASSLSSAIKNIQYF.

This clonotype has only one observation. This chain connects TRBV27 to TRBJ2-1; 7 nucleotides align to TRBD2. CDR3 size: 17 residues. Germline V lookup: CDR1 MNHEY, CDR2 SMNVEV (reference sequence). The J segment lost 0 bases and the V segment lost 3 bases, leaving 8 bases of the junction unmatched. Here the CDR3 reads CASSLFSSGYSYNEQFF. As DNA, the CDR3 is TGTGCCAGCAGTTTGTTTTCTAGCGGTTACTCCTACAATGAGCAGTTCTTC.

A single count supports this clonotype. This chain links TRBV5-1 with TRBJ1-1; D is unclear. V lost 9 bases to trimming and J lost 6 bases, with 9 bases between them. The CDR3 spans 10 residues. Germline V gene sequence: CDR1 SGHRS, CDR2 YFSETQ. CDR3 in DNA: TGCGCCATGCAACGGCCTGAAGCTTTCTTT. Translation gives CAMQRPEAFF.

V gene TRBV10-3 combines with J gene TRBJ1-4; a possible D gene is TRBD1 (5 bases). The CDR3 sequence is 16 residues long. Looked up from germline, CDR1 is ENHRY and CDR2 is SYGVKD. Trimming pared 4 bases from V and 8 bases from J, leaving 20 bases between. CDR3 protein: CAISAFGAPGGEKLFF. The CDR3 DNA reads TGTGCCATCAGTGCGTTCGGGGCCCCCGGAGGAGAAAAACTGTTTTTT.

The V gene is TRBV4-1, the J gene TRBJ2-1; D unresolved. CDR1 is MGHRA, CDR2 YSYEKL, per germline. This CDR3 contains 17 residues. V was cut by 2 bases and J by 7 bases, with 21 bases left in between. The CDR3 bases are TGCGCCAGCAGCCAATTGGATATGGGATTCGAAAGGAATGAGCAGTTCTTC. This translates into CASSQLDMGFERNEQFF.

This chain uses TRBV3-1 with TRBJ2-6; no definite D call. The CDR3 sequence is 13 residues long. Per the germline V gene, CDR1 is LGHDT and CDR2 is YNNKEL (reference sequence). V shed 3 bases and J shed 2 bases, with 2 bases lying between them. CDR3 nucleotide sequence: TGTGCCAGCAGCCAGGCTGGGGCCAACGTCCTGACTTTC. The encoded protein is CASSQAGANVLTF.

V is TRBV2 and J is TRBJ2-2; D is uncertain. The CDR3 runs 11 residues. The V end lost 4 bases, the J end lost 7 bases, and 4 bases lay between the germline ends. Germline CDR1 is SNHLY and CDR2 is FYNNEI. CDR3 coding DNA: TGTGCCAGCAGTGTTAACGGGGAGCTGTTTTTT. Amino acids: CASSVNGELFF.

The V call is TRBV6-1, the J call TRBJ1-1, with D hard to call. This CDR3 has 13 residues. The germline gives CDR1 MNHNS, CDR2 SASEGT. The V and J ends lost 7 bases and 4 bases respectively, with 13 bases between them. The chain's CDR3 is CASTGRSGTEAFF. Here the CDR3 DNA reads TGTGCCAGCACTGGTAGATCGGGCACTGAAGCTTTCTTT.

This sequence joins TRBV7-6 and TRBJ2-1; 8 bases are shared with TRBD1. V lost 3 bases and J lost 4; bases outside the gene matches: 2. The V gene's germline CDR1 is SGHVS and CDR2 FNYEAQ. This CDR3 region has 14 residues. The CDR3 reads CASSLDRVYNEQFF. The DNA of the CDR3 is TGTGCCAGCAGCTTGGACAGGGTTTACAATGAGCAGTTCTTC.

The chain uses TRBV12-3 or TRBV12-4 and TRBJ1-3; no firm D call. V was clipped by 7 bases and J by 4 bases, with 14 bases between them. CDR3 size: 14 residues. For the CDR3, the DNA is TGTGCCAGCACCGACATAGCGGAGGGAAACACCATATATTTT. This translates into CASTDIAEGNTIYF.

The V call is TRBV12-3 or TRBV12-4, the J call TRBJ2-1, with 12 bases matching TRBD2. The length of the CDR3 is 15 residues. V was pared by 7 bases and J by 3 bases, with 4 bases of the junction left unmatched. The CDR3 sequence is CASTETSGSYNEQFF. For the CDR3, the DNA is TGTGCCAGCACCGAGACTAGCGGGAGCTACAATGAGCAGTTCTTC.

The genes are TRBV6-2 or TRBV6-3 and TRBJ2-7, with D perhaps being TRBD1 or TRBD2 (5 bases each). V lost 2 bases to trimming and J lost 0 bases, with 11 bases between them. The CDR3 is 15 amino acids. Germline values: CDR1 MNHEY, CDR2 SVGEGT. CDR3 amino acids: CASSYPAGSSYEQYF. The CDR3 region has the DNA TGTGCCAGCAGTTACCCCGCAGGGAGCTCCTACGAGCAGTACTTC.

The chain recombines TRBV29-1 with TRBJ2-5, with D unresolved. The CDR3 extends over 11 amino acids. Trimming shortened V by 7 bases and J by 2 bases, and 8 bases separated the two germline ends. Germline lookup yields CDR1 SQVTM and CDR2 ANQGSEA. CDR3 bases: TGCAGCGGGGGTGGTCAAGAGACCCAGTACTTC. Translating it yields CSGGGQETQYF.

This clonotype has just a few counts. V usage is TRBV2 and J usage is TRBJ2-1; perhaps D is TRBD1 or TRBD2 (5 bases each). Between the trimmed V and J ends, which lost 8 bases and 0 bases, there was a span of 11 bases. CDR3 size: 14 residues. The V gene's germline CDR1 is SNHLY and CDR2 FYNNEI. The CDR3 sequence is CASLDTSSYNEQFF. The DNA for the CDR3 is TGTGCCAGCCTGGACACTAGCTCCTACAATGAGCAGTTCTTC.

The chain couples TRBV4-1 to TRBJ1-5, with a tentative D call TRBD1 (5 bases). Germline CDR1 is MGHRA and CDR2 is YSYEKL. CDR3 size: 14 residues. V lost 2 bases, J lost 5 bases, and 10 bases lay in between. The CDR3 coding sequence is TGCGCCAGCAGCCAACAGGGCCTTGATCAGCCCCAGCATTTT. This encodes CASSQQGLDQPQHF.

The genes are TRBV18 and TRBJ1-5, with 8 bases matching TRBD1. Trimming took 2 bases from V and 6 from J; bases not matched to a gene: 6. Germline CDR1 KGHSH, CDR2 LQKENI. The CDR3 runs to 15 residues. CDR3 nucleotide sequence: TGTGCCAGCTCACCAGTGACAGGGGAGTCTCAGCCCCAGCATTTT. Translated: CASSPVTGESQPQHF.